The 2 T cell receptor beta chains in this list originate from one sample, sequenced in a study of cytomegalovirus exposure and HLA in healthy donors. With 60 Vbeta and 13 Jbeta primers, the PCR was carried out. The table came from immunoSEQ multiplex PCR; TCRdb's copy has only in-frame clones and leaves some out. The sample lists 120,000 or so clones; over 65% were seen once. The sample consisted of PBMCs. Receptors were obtained from a middle-aged woman in good health and CMV-seropositive.

This clone was found a few times. This chain joins TRBV6-6 and TRBJ1-1; 8 nucleotides align to TRBD1. CDR1 and CDR2 (germline): MNHNY, SVGAGI (reference sequence). The CDR3 spans 15 residues. The V and J ends lost 5 bases and 5 bases, in that order; junction bases with no gene match: 10. The CDR3 DNA reads as TGTGCCAGCAGTACGATCAGGGGGCGCGGTACTGAAGCTTTCTTT. It codes for CASSTIRGRGTEAFF.

This clone came up a few times. The rearrangement links TRBV18 to TRBJ2-3; unclear D gene. This CDR3 is 13 amino acids long. Germline CDR1 reads KGHSH; CDR2 reads LQKENI. The V end was cut by 3 bases, the J end by 2 bases, with 6 bases between. In DNA form, the CDR3 reads TGTGCCAGCTCACCGCGAAACACAGATACGCAGTATTTT. Its protein product is CASSPRNTDTQYF.